The table lists the clone carrying this T cell receptor beta chain with a count of one. Antigen: not known. This sample was included in a study of Ad26.COV2.S vaccination and SARS-CoV-2 variants. Study-level background: Intramuscular Ad26.COV2.S doses were given once or twice, 56 days apart.

Assay: immunoSEQ multiplex PCR; the TCRdb copy retains only in-frame clones and omits some. Among approximately 350,000 clones listed, around 87% were seen once. Study results and caveats: Substantial response breadth was reportedly seen for spike-specific CD8+ and CD4+ T cells after vaccination. It is possible that the TCR breadth and depth analyses underestimated the total T cell responses. It was vaccine recipients, not placebo recipients, who had the higher spike-specific TCR breadth.

Sample treatment: about 20 received Ad26.COV2.S at low or high dose, single or two shots; about 5 received placebo; per-sample allocation not given. Sampling occurred on day 63 after the first vaccine or placebo injection. This TCR was recovered from a person between 18 and 60 years old who received the Ad26.COV2.S COVID-19 vaccine or a placebo. Sequenced here: peripheral blood, sampled in a trial of Ad26.COV2.S vaccine versus placebo.

This chain's CDR3 is CASSEVTQGGYTF. CDR3 bases: TGTGCCAGCAGTGAAGTCACCCAGGGAGGCTACACCTTC. The chain links TRBV2 to TRBJ1-2, with D perhaps matching TRBD1 (5 bases). The CDR3 extends over 13 amino acids. The germline V gene has CDR1 SNHLY and CDR2 FYNNEI. Trimming left V 1 base short and J 8 bases short, with 11 bases between. Together with reference TRBV2 and TRBJ1-2, the CDR3 gives the full variable domain: EPEVTQTPSHQVTQMGQEVILRCVPISNHLYFYWYRQILGQKVEFLVSFYNNEISEKSEIFDDQFSVERPDGSNFTLKIRSTKLEDSAMYFCASSEVTQGGYTFGSGTRLTVV.